These 23 T cell receptor beta chains came from one sample sequenced in a study of CD8 T cells in Susac syndrome. Random hexamers were used to reverse transcribe an amount of about 0.45 to 1 ug RNA. TCRdb called the immunoSEQ multiplex PCR reads again in MiXCR, with one record for every CDR3 protein. The sample has 70,000 to 85,000 distinct CDR3 sequences; approximately 96% are singletons. Sequenced material: CD8+ T cells from PBMCs. The source of these receptors is a human donor with Susac syndrome.

A few counts support this clonotype. This rearrangement joins TRBV5-6 to TRBJ2-1; no firm D call. The CDR3 is 12 amino acids. Germline loops: CDR1 SGHDT, CDR2 YYEEEE. The V gene lost 3 bases and the J gene lost 6 bases, with 7 bases spanning the gap. The CDR3 here is CASSSTSNEQFF. In DNA form, the CDR3 reads TGTGCCAGCAGCTCAACTTCCAATGAGCAGTTCTTC.

The chain combines TRBV4-1 with TRBJ1-5; D is unclear. V lost 1 base and J lost 3, with 4 bases in between. Germline lookup yields CDR1 MGHRA and CDR2 YSYEKL. The CDR3 contains 13 residues. DNA for the CDR3: TGCGCCAGCAGCCAAGCCGACAATCAGCCCCAGCATTTT. Translation: CASSQADNQPQHF.

The chain links TRBV7-9 to TRBJ2-2; D possibly matches TRBD1 or TRBD2 (5 bases each). Trimming took off 5 bases at V and 0 bases at J, with 13 bases between the two ends. The CDR3 runs to 16 residues. CDR1 is SEHNR and CDR2 is FQNEAQ in the germline V gene (reference sequence). CDR3 DNA sequence: TGTGCCAGCAGCGTAGACGGGACGACGAACACCGGGGAGCTGTTTTTT. Its protein product is CASSVDGTTNTGELFF.

V and J are TRBV11-1 and TRBJ2-2, with TRBD2 matching 11 bases. V was pared by 4 bases and J by 6 bases, with 22 bases of the junction left unmatched. CDR1 is SGHAT, CDR2 FQDESV, per germline (reference sequence). This CDR3 spans 21 amino acids. CDR3 DNA sequence: TGTGCCAGCAGCTCCACTCAACCAGAGACTAGCGGGGTTTGGTCCGCCGGGGAGCTGTTTTTT. Protein: CASSSTQPETSGVWSAGELFF.

The chain uses TRBV27 and TRBJ2-1; a possible D gene is TRBD1 (6 bases). The CDR3 has 14 amino acids. V lost 5 bases, J lost 1 base, and 9 bases lay in between. Germline V lookup: CDR1 MNHEY, CDR2 SMNVEV (reference sequence). CDR3 DNA: TGTGCCAGCAGTCAAGGGGGTTCCTACAATGAGCAGTTCTTC. As protein: CASSQGGSYNEQFF.

V and J are TRBV19 and TRBJ1-5; 7 bases line up with TRBD1. CDR3 length equals 13 residues. CDR1 is LNHDA, CDR2 SQIVND, per germline (reference sequence). V dropped 7 bases and J dropped 6; count of bases not matched to a gene: 6. CDR3 DNA: TGTGCCAGTACAGGGGACAGAGGTCAGCCCCAGCATTTT. This translates into CASTGDRGQPQHF.

The chain combines TRBV20-1 with TRBJ2-5; possible D gene TRBD1, 5 bases. V was shortened by 0 bases and J by 2 bases, with 25 bases between the two germline ends. Germline CDR1 and CDR2: DFQATT and SNEGSKA (reference sequence). This CDR3 comprises 19 residues. The CDR3 region is CSARDPVGERAASQETQYF. Written as DNA, the CDR3 is TGCAGTGCTAGAGATCCGGTAGGGGAAAGGGCAGCCAGTCAAGAGACCCAGTACTTC.

V and J are TRBV24-1 and TRBJ2-1; 13 nucleotides match TRBD2. With V trimmed by 4 bases and J by 4 bases, 3 bases remained unmatched. Per the germline V gene, CDR1 is KGHDR and CDR2 is SFDVKD. This CDR3 is 16 amino acids long. Written as DNA, the CDR3 is TGTGCCACCAGTGACCAACTAGCGGGGGGGTACAATGAGCAGTTCTTC. This translates into CATSDQLAGGYNEQFF.

The rearrangement uses TRBV29-1 and TRBJ2-1, with D possibly TRBD1 on 5 matching bases. The CDR3 is 14 amino acids. V was cut by 1 base and J by 3 bases, with 10 bases left in between. Germline V gene data show CDR1 as SQVTM and CDR2 as ANQGSEA. This chain's CDR3 is CSVEGGAVYNEQFF. The CDR3 DNA reads as TGCAGCGTTGAAGGGGGCGCGGTCTACAATGAGCAGTTCTTC.

J is TRBJ2-7 and V is TRBV27; D not certain. This CDR3 comprises 12 residues. Looked up from germline, CDR1 is MNHEY and CDR2 is SMNVEV (reference sequence). Trimming shortened V by 6 bases and J by 7 bases, and 13 bases separated the two germline ends. The CDR3 loop reads CASRDPAREQYF. The CDR3 bases are TGTGCCAGCAGAGATCCGGCCCGGGAGCAGTACTTC.

The V gene is TRBV13, the J gene TRBJ2-2, with 7 bases identical to TRBD1. CDR3 length: 15 residues. Trimming removed 5 bases from V and 4 bases from J; junction bases left unmatched: 7. From germline, CDR1 is PRHDT and CDR2 FYEKMQ (reference sequence). As DNA, the CDR3 is TGTGCCAGCAGCCTCCCAGGACAGGCCACCGGGGAGCTGTTTTTT. This codes for CASSLPGQATGELFF.

The rearrangement joins TRBV20-1 to TRBJ1-1, with 9 bases lining up with TRBD1. In germline, CDR1 is DFQATT, CDR2 SNEGSKA (reference sequence). The CDR3 has 14 amino acids. V lost 3 bases and J lost 6; bases outside the gene matches: 8. The CDR3 spells CSASVGTGFAEAFF. DNA for the CDR3: TGCAGTGCTAGCGTAGGGACAGGGTTCGCTGAAGCTTTCTTT.

The rearrangement uses TRBV27 and TRBJ2-7; D might be TRBD1 or TRBD2, each matching 5 bases. V was cut by 8 bases and J by 2 bases, with 16 bases left in between. This CDR3 comprises 14 residues. The germline V gene has CDR1 MNHEY and CDR2 SMNVEV (reference sequence). The CDR3 coding sequence is TGTGCCAGCGCAATGGGACCCGCGCCCTACGAGCAGTACTTC. This encodes CASAMGPAPYEQYF.

The chain is built from TRBV24-1 and TRBJ2-1, with D uncertain. V shed 5 bases and J shed 8 bases, with 6 bases lying between them. Germline CDR1 KGHDR, CDR2 SFDVKD. The CDR3 has 11 residues. As DNA, the CDR3 is TGTGCCACCAGTGTAGGGTATGAGCAGTTCTTC. Its protein is CATSVGYEQFF.

This clonotype has just one count. The chain is built from TRBV15 and TRBJ1-5; D remains unclear. V was trimmed by 5 bases and J by 2 bases, leaving 7 bases between them. The CDR3 sequence is 13 residues long. Germline values: CDR1 LNHNV, CDR2 YYDKDF (reference sequence). The CDR3 loop is CATSQHGNQPQHF. The CDR3 nucleotides read TGTGCCACCAGCCAGCACGGCAATCAGCCCCAGCATTTT. The entire variable domain, with the rest obtained from reference TRBV15 and TRBJ1-5, is as follows: DAMVIQNPRYQVTQFGKPVTLSCSQTLNHNVMYWYQQKSSQAPKLLFHYYDKDFNNEADTPDNFQSRRPNTSFCFLDIRSPGLGDTAMYLCATSQHGNQPQHFGDGTRLSIL.

The rearrangement joins TRBV18 to TRBJ2-1; TRBD2 agrees at 7 bases. CDR1 KGHSH and CDR2 LQKENI come from the germline V gene. The CDR3 consists of 12 residues. The V segment lost 2 bases and the J segment 10 bases; nucleotides outside the gene matches: 2. CDR3 loop: CASSPVGGEQFF. CDR3 DNA sequence: TGTGCCAGCTCACCAGTGGGAGGGGAGCAGTTCTTC.

This rearrangement joins TRBV29-1 to TRBJ2-3, with TRBD2 identical over 7 bases. With V trimmed by 4 bases and J by 3 bases, 7 bases remained unmatched. The CDR3 is made up of 14 amino acids. Germline CDR1 and CDR2: SQVTM and ANQGSEA. The CDR3 DNA sequence: TGCAGCGTTGCCCCGGCGGGAGCTACAGATACGCAGTATTTT. Translated: CSVAPAGATDTQYF.

The chain links TRBV7-2 to TRBJ2-3, with TRBD2 matching 7 bases. In germline, CDR1 is SGHTA, CDR2 FQGNSA. The CDR3 has 17 residues. The trim removed 5 bases at V and 6 bases at J, leaving 17 bases unmatched. CDR3 bases: TGTGCCAGCAGCCCCCGTGGGGGGGGGAGCTTTACGGATACGCAGTATTTT. Protein sequence: CASSPRGGGSFTDTQYF.

V and J are TRBV3-1 and TRBJ2-1; tentatively, D is TRBD1 (6 bases). V lost 3 bases and J lost 4, with 7 bases in between. The V gene's germline CDR1 is LGHDT and CDR2 YNNKEL (reference sequence). This CDR3 contains 13 residues. DNA of the CDR3: TGTGCCAGCAGCCACGGACAGTACAATGAGCAGTTCTTC. This sequence encodes CASSHGQYNEQFF.

This chain uses TRBV29-1 with TRBJ1-2; D not resolved. The CDR3 spans 11 residues. Trimming took 5 bases from V and 7 from J, leaving 11 bases between them. Germline lookup yields CDR1 SQVTM and CDR2 ANQGSEA. As DNA, the CDR3 is TGCAGCGTTTATAGGACTGGTGGCTACACCTTC. Translating it yields CSVYRTGGYTF.

The J gene is TRBJ1-1, the V gene TRBV6-6; no definite D call. The germline V gene encodes CDR1 MNHNY and CDR2 SVGAGI (reference sequence). V shed 5 bases and J shed 5 bases, with 9 bases lying between them. This CDR3 has 12 amino acids. The chain's CDR3 is CASSHVRTEAFF. The DNA of the CDR3 is TGTGCCAGCAGTCACGTGAGGACTGAAGCTTTCTTT.

The genes are TRBV29-1 and TRBJ2-3; 7 bases fit TRBD2. This CDR3 region has 14 residues. Germline V CDR1 and CDR2: SQVTM, ANQGSEA. J gave up 1 base and V 6 bases, and 7 bases lay outside the gene matches. The CDR3 protein is CSVIGLAGTDTQYF. In DNA form, the CDR3 reads TGCAGCGTCATTGGTCTAGCGGGCACAGATACGCAGTATTTT.

The V and J genes are TRBV20-1 and TRBJ1-3; 8 bases match TRBD1. This CDR3 contains 14 residues. V gave up 6 bases and J gave up 4 bases; unmatched junction bases: 8. The germline CDR1 and CDR2 sequences are DFQATT and SNEGSKA (reference sequence). The CDR3 loop reads CSAQGASNGNTIYF. CDR3 sequence (DNA): TGCAGTGCCCAGGGGGCATCGAACGGAAACACCATATATTTT.